The rows below give T cell receptor beta chains drawn from one sample of a study of cytomegalovirus exposure and HLA in healthy donors. Method: immunoSEQ multiplex PCR; TCRdb's copy keeps in-frame clones and lacks some. The data contain approximately 150,000 clones, 76% of them singletons. Material: PBMCs. These receptors were taken from a woman in her thirties or forties in good health and CMV-seronegative. Each CDR3 is given with its conserved first and last residue. The D gene is left open where the match is weak. The listing skips clone size in some rows; elsewhere it reads once, few, many or a size class.

clone size,V gene,D gene,J gene,CDR3 protein,CDR3 DNA
-,TRBV25-1,TRBD1,TRBJ2-2,CASSRQGMSTGELFF,TGTGCCAGCAGCCGACAGGGGATGAGCACCGGGGAGCTGTTTTTT
-,TRBV19,-,TRBJ2-2,CASSLKRTGRAGELFF,TGTGCCAGTAGCCTTAAACGGACAGGGAGGGCCGGGGAGCTGTTTTTT
-,TRBV9,-,TRBJ1-1,CASSGGGTMNTEAFF,TGTGCCAGCAGCGGGGGGGGGACCATGAACACTGAAGCTTTCTTT
-,TRBV27,-,TRBJ1-6,CASSWTPGAVGASPLHF,TGTGCCAGCAGTTGGACCCCAGGGGCGGTGGGAGCTTCACCCCTCCACTTT
-,TRBV21-1,-,TRBJ1-1,CASSKVGGRGVRVNTEAFF,TGTGCCAGCAGCAAAGTGGGGGGGCGAGGGGTCAGGGTTAACACTGAAGCTTTCTTT
-,TRBV4-1,-,TRBJ2-5,CASSQDGGGLTETQYF,TGCGCCAGCAGCCAAGATGGGGGGGGGCTCACAGAGACCCAGTACTTC
-,TRBV5-1,-,TRBJ2-7,CASSFGQGFSYEQYF,TGCGCCAGCAGCTTCGGTCAGGGGTTCTCCTACGAGCAGTACTTC
few,TRBV28,-,TRBJ1-4,CASSFGVGPLNEKLFF,TGTGCCAGCAGTTTCGGGGTCGGACCATTAAATGAAAAACTGTTTTTT
-,TRBV6-5,TRBD1,TRBJ1-1,CASNRGESTEAFF,TGTGCCAGCAACAGGGGAGAGAGCACTGAAGCTTTCTTT
-,TRBV19,TRBD1,TRBJ1-2,CASSPQGWAGGRDGYTF,TGTGCCAGTAGTCCCCAGGGATGGGCAGGGGGGAGAGATGGCTACACCTTC
few,TRBV6-5,TRBD1,TRBJ1-1,CASSWRQGAFNTEAFF,TGTGCCAGCAGTTGGAGACAGGGGGCTTTCAACACTGAAGCTTTCTTT
few,TRBV6-4,-,TRBJ2-2,CASSVGPENTGELFF,TGTGCCAGCAGTGTTGGGCCGGAGAACACCGGGGAGCTGTTTTTT
-,TRBV7-8,-,TRBJ1-2,CASSLAGPFRYGYTF,TGTGCCAGCAGCTTGGCGGGCCCTTTCCGCTATGGCTACACCTTC
-,TRBV11-2,TRBD1,TRBJ2-7,CASSIIPGQGYEQYF,TGTGCCAGCAGCATTATCCCGGGACAGGGATATGAGCAGTACTTC
-,TRBV7-6,TRBD1,TRBJ1-4,CASSERRTGTNEKLFF,TGTGCCAGCAGCGAACGGCGGACAGGGACTAATGAAAAACTGTTTTTT
few,TRBV6-5,TRBD2,TRBJ2-3,CASTGTSGTADTQYF,TGTGCCAGCACCGGGACTAGCGGGACAGCAGATACGCAGTATTTT
-,TRBV11-2,-,TRBJ1-1,CASSLGGGYTEAFF,TGTGCCAGCAGCTTAGGTGGGGGCTACACTGAAGCTTTCTTT
-,TRBV29-1,-,TRBJ1-3,CSVEQGNTIYF,TGCAGCGTGGAACAGGGAAACACCATATATTTT